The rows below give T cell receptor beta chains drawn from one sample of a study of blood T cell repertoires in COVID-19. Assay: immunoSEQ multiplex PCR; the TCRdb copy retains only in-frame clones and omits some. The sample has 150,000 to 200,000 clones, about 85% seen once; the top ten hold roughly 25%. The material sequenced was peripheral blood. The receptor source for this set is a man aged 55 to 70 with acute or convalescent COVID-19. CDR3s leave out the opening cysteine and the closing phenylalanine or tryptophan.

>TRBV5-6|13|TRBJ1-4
ASSLGDREAEKLF
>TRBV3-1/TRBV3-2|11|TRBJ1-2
ASSQESVYGYT
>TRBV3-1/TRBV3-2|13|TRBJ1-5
ASSQDVGQGQPQH
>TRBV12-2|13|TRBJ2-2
ASRLEQDRAGELF
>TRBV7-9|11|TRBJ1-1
ASIDSPRTEAF
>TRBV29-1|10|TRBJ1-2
SVALGAYGYT
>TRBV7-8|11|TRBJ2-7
ASSFPARYEQY
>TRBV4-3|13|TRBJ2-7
ASSQGYRGNYEQY
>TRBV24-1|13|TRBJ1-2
ATSEGGQANYGYT
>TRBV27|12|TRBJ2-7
ATKRQGDSYEQY
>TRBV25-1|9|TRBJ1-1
ASWGGTEAF
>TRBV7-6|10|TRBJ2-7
ASSQADEEQY
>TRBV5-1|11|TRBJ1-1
ASSSGEYAEAF
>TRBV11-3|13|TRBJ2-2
ASSSQGLNTGELF
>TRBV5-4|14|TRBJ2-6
ASSPGQSLRANVLT
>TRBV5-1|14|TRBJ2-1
ASSLGWDTGENEQF
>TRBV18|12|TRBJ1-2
ASSPSTGMRGYT
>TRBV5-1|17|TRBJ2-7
ASSFYQGSGSPRSYEQY
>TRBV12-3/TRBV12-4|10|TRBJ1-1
ASSPGQPKAF
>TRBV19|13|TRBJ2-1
ASSRDRDGSNEQF
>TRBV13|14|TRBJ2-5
ASSLGRTASGETQY
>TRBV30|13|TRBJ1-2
AWVGQSGGYYGYT